What follows are 10 T cell receptor beta chains derived from one specimen sequenced in a study of blood T cell repertoires in COVID-19. Measured with immunoSEQ multiplex PCR; TCRdb has only the in-frame clones, and not every one. The table includes some 320,000 clones, around 90% detected once. Sequencing was performed on PBMCs or T cells enriched from blood (not recorded which). The receptors originated from a man aged 55-75 years who had recovered from COVID-19.

The chain carries TRBV19 and TRBJ2-1, with D maybe TRBD2 (7 bases). Germline values: CDR1 LNHDA, CDR2 SQIVND (reference sequence). V was trimmed by 3 bases and J by 6 bases, leaving 18 bases between them. The length of the CDR3 is 16 residues. CDR3 bases: TGTGCCAGTAGTATGGGTTCGGGGGGCTACGGCAATGAGCAGTTCTTC. As protein: CASSMGSGGYGNEQFF.

This chain uses TRBV7-2 with TRBJ2-1; 12 bases map to TRBD2. The CDR3 is made up of 20 amino acids. Unmatched junction bases numbered 15, after V lost 0 bases and J lost 6 bases. CDR1 and CDR2 (germline): SGHTA, FQGNSA. This chain's CDR3 is CASSLALIMASGRAINEQFF. CDR3 nucleotide sequence: TGTGCCAGCAGCTTAGCGCTTATTATGGCTAGCGGGAGGGCCATCAATGAGCAGTTCTTC.

The rearrangement joins TRBV11-2 to TRBJ2-7; 11 bases are a match to TRBD2. V shed 4 bases and J 4 bases; nucleotides not matched to a gene: 6. From germline, CDR1 is SGHAT and CDR2 FQNNGV. This CDR3 region has 15 residues. CDR3 residues: CASSSGTSGTYEQYF. The CDR3 DNA follows: TGTGCCAGCAGCTCCGGGACTAGCGGTACATACGAGCAGTACTTC.

The chain joins TRBV5-1 to TRBJ1-2; the D is unclear. The CDR3 contains 14 residues. With 2 bases removed from V and 0 bases from J, the gap between germline ends came to 8 bases. Per the germline V gene, CDR1 is SGHRS and CDR2 is YFSETQ. This CDR3 is CASSFAISNYGYTF. The CDR3 DNA is TGCGCCAGCAGCTTCGCGATCTCTAACTATGGCTACACCTTC.

The V call is TRBV5-7, the J call TRBJ2-3, with TRBD2 matching 14 bases. TRBV5-7 carries the ORF label, with uncertain function. There are 19 residues in the CDR3. After removal of 2 bases from V and 2 bases from J, the junction contained 10 bases not matched to a gene. The CDR3 DNA reads TGTGCCAGCAGCTTCAAGACTAGCGGGAGGGTTCCATTCACAGATACGCAGTATTTT. It codes for CASSFKTSGRVPFTDTQYF.

The chain couples TRBV29-1 to TRBJ2-1; the D gene is possibly TRBD2 (6 bases). CDR3 size: 16 residues. Trimming shortened V by 0 bases and J by 4 bases, and 16 bases separated the two germline ends. Germline CDR1 is SQVTM and CDR2 is ANQGSEA. The CDR3 region has the DNA TGCAGCGTTGAAGATGGCCGACTAGTCGGTTACAATGAGCAGTTCTTC. This gives the protein CSVEDGRLVGYNEQFF.

The rearrangement joins TRBV18 to TRBJ2-7; 14 bases agree with TRBD2. J was trimmed by 3 bases and V by 3 bases; bases with no gene match: 10. CDR3 size: 18 residues. Germline V gene data show CDR1 as KGHSH and CDR2 as LQKENI. CDR3 DNA: TGTGCCAGCTCACCGCCGGGACTAGCGGGAGCCAGGAACTACGAGCAGTACTTC. Residues: CASSPPGLAGARNYEQYF.

The rearrangement uses TRBV28 and TRBJ2-7; the match to TRBD1 covers 11 bases. With 8 bases clipped from V and 10 bases from J, the junction kept 10 bases outside the gene matches. Germline CDR1 and CDR2: MDHEN and SYDVKM. The length of the CDR3 is 13 residues. CDR3: CASRIRDRGIQYF. CDR3 nucleotides: TGTGCCAGCCGAATCCGGGACAGGGGGATTCAGTACTTC. The variable domain in full, completed from reference TRBV28 and TRBJ2-7, reads DVKVTQSSRYLVKRTGEKVFLECVQDMDHENMFWYRQDPGLGLRLIYFSYDVKMKEKGDIPEGYSVSREKKERFSLILESASTNQTSMYLCASRIRDRGIQYFGPGTRLTVT.

The chain is built from TRBV25-1 and TRBJ2-5; 8 nucleotides line up with TRBD2. The CDR3 is made up of 16 amino acids. Per the germline V gene, CDR1 is MGHDK and CDR2 is SYGVNS. Trimming took 4 bases from V and 4 from J; bases not matched to a gene: 11. The CDR3 DNA reads as TGTGCCAGCAGTGTCGCGTTAGCGGGGAAGGGAGAGACCCAGTACTTC. Translation: CASSVALAGKGETQYF.

This chain joins TRBV5-1 and TRBJ2-7; D perhaps matches TRBD1 (5 bases). Trimming shortened V by 0 bases and J by 12 bases, and 22 bases separated the two germline ends. The CDR3 covers 15 residues. Germline V gives CDR1 SGHRS, CDR2 YFSETQ. In DNA form, the CDR3 reads TGCGCCAGCAGCTTGGTGCCAAATATAAGGGGTGATCGGTACTTC. Translation: CASSLVPNIRGDRYF.